This T cell receptor (beta chain) emerged from a study of CD8+CD57+ T cells in acquired aplastic anemia. Study as a whole: 3 to 3.5 ug was the average amount of DNA from sorted CD4+ and CD8+ cells. Overall study findings and caveats: The number of CD8+ CDR3 sequences shared by patients and controls was twenty-nine.

Note on this clonotype: Its matching antigen is unknown.

Genomic DNA acted as the template from which TCR beta VDJ combination and CDR3 sequence profiling were carried out. TCRdb re-called the reads with MiXCR, one entry per CDR3 protein. This table holds 270,000 or so distinct CDR3 sequences, approximately 82% found once. Trimming took off 4 bases at V and 12 bases at J, with 22 bases between the two ends. The CDR3 is 15 amino acids. Germline V lookup: CDR1 SGHVS, CDR2 FQNEAQ. Flow cytometry had shown expanded CD8+CD57+ cells in the patients chosen for sequencing. By the time of blood sampling, patients had still received no therapy. This TCR was sampled from a human donor with aplastic anemia. The genes are TRBV7-8 and TRBJ2-1; D perhaps matches TRBD2 (5 bases). Sequenced sample: sorted CD4+, CD8+, or CD8+CD57+ T cells (not recorded which) from PBMCs. The CDR3 loop reads CASSSAAGVVYVQFF. DNA of the CDR3: TGTGCCAGCAGCTCAGCGGCCGGGGTAGTATATGTGCAGTTCTTC.